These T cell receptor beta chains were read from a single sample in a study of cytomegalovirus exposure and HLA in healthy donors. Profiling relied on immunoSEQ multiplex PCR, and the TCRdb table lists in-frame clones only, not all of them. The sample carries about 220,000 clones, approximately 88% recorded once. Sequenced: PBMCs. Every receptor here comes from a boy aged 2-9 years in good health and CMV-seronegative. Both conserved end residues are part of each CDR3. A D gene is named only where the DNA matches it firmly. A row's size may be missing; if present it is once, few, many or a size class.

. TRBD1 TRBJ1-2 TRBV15 TGTGCCACCAGCAGTGGGCAGGGGGTTGACTATGGCTACACCTTC CATSSGQGVDYGYTF
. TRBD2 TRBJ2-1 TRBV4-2 TGTGCCAGCAGCCAGGTGGTAGCGGGGGGGCTTGTAGATGAGCAGTTCTTC CASSQVVAGGLVDEQFF
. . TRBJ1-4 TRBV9 TGTGCCAGCAGCGCAGGAAAGCGGACTAATGAAAAACTGTTTTTT CASSAGKRTNEKLFF
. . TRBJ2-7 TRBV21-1 TGTGCCAATCCGCAGCGGGCTCCCCCCTACGAGCAGTACTTC CANPQRAPPYEQYF
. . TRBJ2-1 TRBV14 TGTGCCAGCAGCCATGGACAACAGGCTTACAATGAGCAGTTCTTC CASSHGQQAYNEQFF
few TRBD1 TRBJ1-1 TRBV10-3 TGTGCCATCAGTGAGTCTTCCCGGACAGGGGGCCATGGCACTGAAGCTTTCTTT CAISESSRTGGHGTEAFF
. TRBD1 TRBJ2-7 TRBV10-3 TGTGCCACCCAGATTCGACAGGGATACGAGCAGTACTTC CATQIRQGYEQYF
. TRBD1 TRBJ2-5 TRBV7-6 TGTGCCAGCAGCCTATCCGGGACAGGGCAAGAGACCCAGTACTTC CASSLSGTGQETQYF
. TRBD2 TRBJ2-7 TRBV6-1 TGTGCCAGCGCCGAGGGTAGCGGGAGTTACGAGCAGTACTTC CASAEGSGSYEQYF
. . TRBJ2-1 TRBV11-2 TGTGCCAGCAGCTTAGGCCGGACTGTTGAGCAGTTCTTC CASSLGRTVEQFF
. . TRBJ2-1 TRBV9 TGTGCCAGCAGCCCCCCTAGTCCCAATGAGCAGTTCTTC CASSPPSPNEQFF
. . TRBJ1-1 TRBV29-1 TGCAGCGTTGAGACGGGACAGAACACTGAAGCTTTCTTT CSVETGQNTEAFF
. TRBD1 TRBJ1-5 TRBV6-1 TGTGCCAGCAGTGAAGAAGGGGGCAAAAATATATATAGCAATCAGCCCCAGCATTTT CASSEEGGKNIYSNQPQHF
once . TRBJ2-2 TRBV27 TGTGCCAGCAGTTTGGGCAGATTAACGAACACCGGGGAGCTGTTTTTT CASSLGRLTNTGELFF
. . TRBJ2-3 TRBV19 TGTGCCAGTAGTGTCCCCAGGACAGATACGCAGTATTTT CASSVPRTDTQYF
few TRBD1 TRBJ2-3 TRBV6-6 TGTGCCAGCACGGGACAGAGCACAGATACGCAGTATTTT CASTGQSTDTQYF
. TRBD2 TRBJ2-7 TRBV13 TGTGCCAGCAGCTTTTTAGCGGGGGTGACCTACGAGCAGTACTTC CASSFLAGVTYEQYF
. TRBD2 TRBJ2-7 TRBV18 TGTGCCAGCTCAGCCCGACTAGCGGCCTACGAGCAGTACTTC CASSARLAAYEQYF
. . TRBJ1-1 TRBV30 TGTGCCTGGAGTCCAATAGGCAGGGTGAACACTGAAGCTTTCTTT CAWSPIGRVNTEAFF
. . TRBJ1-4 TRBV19 TGTGCCAGTAGTATTGAGTTTTCGACAGCCGTGATTAATGAAAAACTGTTTTTT CASSIEFSTAVINEKLFF
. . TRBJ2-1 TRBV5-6 TGTGCCAGCAGCTTGGACTATGAGCAGTTCTTC CASSLDYEQFF
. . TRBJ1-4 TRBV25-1 TGTGCCAGCAGCGAGGTCCCAGAAAATGAAAAACTGTTTTTT CASSEVPENEKLFF
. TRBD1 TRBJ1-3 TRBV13 TGTGCCAGCAGCCCGGGACAGAGTAAAGGAAACACCATATATTTT CASSPGQSKGNTIYF
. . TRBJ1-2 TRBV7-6 TGTGCCAGCTCAATAGGCAGGGGCTATGGCTACACCTTC CASSIGRGYGYTF
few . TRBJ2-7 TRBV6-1 TGTGCCAGCAGGGAGGGAACCTACGAGCAGTACTTC CASREGTYEQYF
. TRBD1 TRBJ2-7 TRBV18 TGTGCCAGCTCTCCTGACAGGGTGGGCGAGCAGTACTTC CASSPDRVGEQYF
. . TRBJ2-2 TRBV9 TGTGCCAGCAGCGACCGGGACTTAGCGGACACCGGGGAGCTGTTTTTT CASSDRDLADTGELFF
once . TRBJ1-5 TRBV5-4 TGTGCCGCATCCCCAGGGCCTCCCGGGAGTAGCAATCAGCCCCAGCATTTT CAASPGPPGSSNQPQHF
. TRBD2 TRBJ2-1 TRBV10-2 TGCGCCAGCAGAGTTACTAGCGGGGCTTACAATGAGCAGTTCTTC CASRVTSGAYNEQFF
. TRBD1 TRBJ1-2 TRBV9 TGTGCCAGCAGCGTTCGCGAGACAGGGTTTAATGGCTACACCTTC CASSVRETGFNGYTF
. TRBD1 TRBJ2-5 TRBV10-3 TGTGCCATCAGTAATGGACAGGGGGCTGGAGAGACCCAGTACTTC CAISNGQGAGETQYF
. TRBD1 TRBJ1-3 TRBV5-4 TGTGCCAGCAGCCGGGACAGGGGGAATGGAAACACCATATATTTT CASSRDRGNGNTIYF
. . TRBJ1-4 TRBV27 TGTGCCAGCAGTTTACCCCTGGACAGAAGTAATGAAAAACTGTTTTTT CASSLPLDRSNEKLFF
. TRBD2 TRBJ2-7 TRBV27 TGTGCCACCCTTGGGGGGGATTCCTACGAGCAGTACTTC CATLGGDSYEQYF
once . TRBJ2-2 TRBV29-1 TGCAGCGTTGAAGTAGGGGGGAACACCGGGGAGCTGTTTTTT CSVEVGGNTGELFF
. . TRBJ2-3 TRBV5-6 TGTGCCAGCAGCTTGACGACTGTAGGTACCACAGATACGCAGTATTTT CASSLTTVGTTDTQYF
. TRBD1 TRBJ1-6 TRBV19 TGTGCCAGTAGTATAGGGCCCACAGGGGGCGATTCACCCCTCCACTTT CASSIGPTGGDSPLHF
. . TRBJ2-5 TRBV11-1 TGTGCCAGCAGCCTCTCTGGGGGGACCGAGACCCAGTACTTC CASSLSGGTETQYF
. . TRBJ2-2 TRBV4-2 TGTGCCAGCAGAGCATTCCCGACAGAGAACACCGGGGAGCTGTTTTTT CASRAFPTENTGELFF
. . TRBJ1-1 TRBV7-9 TGTGCCAGCGCCGGGGGAGTTAAAGCTTTCTTT CASAGGVKAFF
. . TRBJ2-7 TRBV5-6 TGTGCCAGCAGTACTGCGGCGGGGTACTACGAGCAGTACTTC CASSTAAGYYEQYF
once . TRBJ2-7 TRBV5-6 TGTGCCAGCCGCAACTCTAATAACTACGAGCAGTACTTC CASRNSNNYEQYF
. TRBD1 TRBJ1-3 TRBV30 TGTGCCTGGAGTCTGGGGACAGGCAGGGGAAACACCATATATTTT CAWSLGTGRGNTIYF
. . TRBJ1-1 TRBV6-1 TGTGCCAGCCGTGGTGGCAGGGCGGACACTGAAGCTTTCTTT CASRGGRADTEAFF
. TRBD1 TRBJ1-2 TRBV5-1 TGCGCCAGCAGCTTGGGGGACAGGGGGGTTCATGGCTACACCTTC CASSLGDRGVHGYTF
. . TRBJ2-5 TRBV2 TGTGCCAGCACGGCGGGCGCCAGAGAGACCCAGTACTTC CASTAGARETQYF
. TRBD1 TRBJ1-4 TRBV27 TGTGCCAACCCTGGACAGGGTTTACAGGGTGAAAAACTGTTTTTT CANPGQGLQGEKLFF